This TCR beta chain was recorded in a study of T cell responses to AZD1222 COVID-19 vaccine. Sequencing was performed with immunoSEQ multiplex PCR; in TCRdb, only in-frame clones are kept and a portion is missing. The sample lists about 130,000 clones, around 90% seen once, with about 1.9% in the top ten. Trimming took 4 bases from V and 0 from J, leaving 6 bases between them. Germline loops: CDR1 SNHLY, CDR2 FYNNEI. The CDR3 has 13 residues. The rearrangement links TRBV2 to TRBJ1-1; D unclear. The receptor's source is an adult in good health. Material: peripheral blood, obtained on day 0 of AZD1222 vaccination. CDR3 sequence (DNA): TGTGCCAGCAGTGTTGGGATGAACACTGAAGCTTTCTTT. Amino acid sequence: CASSVGMNTEAFF. Combining the CDR3 with reference TRBV2 and TRBJ1-1 gives the whole variable domain EPEVTQTPSHQVTQMGQEVILRCVPISNHLYFYWYRQILGQKVEFLVSFYNNEISEKSEIFDDQFSVERPDGSNFTLKIRSTKLEDSAMYFCASSVGMNTEAFFGQGTRLTVV.